This T cell receptor (beta chain) was found in a study of regulatory T cells in long-lasting Graves disease. The study, taken as a whole, reports: Lower TCR diversity was seen in persistent Graves' patients than in newly diagnosed ones.

This clonotype came up many times. The antigen is unknown. iRepertoire HTBI primers and Arm-PCR of CDR3 regions built TCR beta libraries. TCRdb re-called the multiplex PCR reads through MiXCR, storing one row per CDR3 protein. In the table there are 520,000 or so distinct CDR3 sequences, around 12% of which are singletons. Looked up from germline, CDR1 is MDHEN and CDR2 is SYDVKM. The CDR3 consists of 16 residues. Trimming pared 3 bases from V and 2 bases from J, leaving 14 bases between. The time point here: newly diagnosed GD, antithyroid drugs for less than 3 months. Extracted RNA from PBMCs served as the source of the TCR library. These same records also appear under a second study, on T cells in Graves' hyperthyroidism and ophthalmopathy.

This receptor was taken from a woman aged 25 to 39 with Graves disease. Sequenced material: peripheral blood mononuclear cells (PBMCs), taken at new diagnosis, from a patient treated with antithyroid drugs. The rearrangement links TRBV28 to TRBJ2-1; D possibly corresponds to TRBD2 (6 bases). CDR3 region: CASSFLGSPTYNEQFF. The CDR3 DNA sequence: TGTGCCAGCAGTTTCCTCGGGAGCCCCACCTACAATGAGCAGTTCTTC.